The 13 T cell receptor beta chains in this list originate from one sample, sequenced in a study of long-term antiretroviral therapy in people with HIV. The assay used was immunoSEQ (version v3.0), run at survey level. Here immunoSEQ multiplex PCR was the method, and the copy in TCRdb shows in-frame clones only, minus some. The sample includes roughly 32,000 clones, 65% to 90% of them seen just once. Sequencing was performed on unsorted PBMCs, taken around 3.3 years after starting antiretroviral therapy. These receptors were obtained from a young man with HIV.

The rearrangement joins TRBV28 to TRBJ2-7, with 7 bases matching TRBD2. The trim removed 9 bases at V and 6 bases at J, leaving 11 bases unmatched. The germline gives CDR1 MDHEN, CDR2 SYDVKM. This CDR3 is 13 amino acids long. CDR3 sequence: CASHRMGGVEQYF. As DNA, the CDR3 is TGTGCCAGTCACAGGATGGGGGGGGTCGAGCAGTACTTC.

This clone was observed a single time. V usage is TRBV29-1 and J usage is TRBJ2-3; 7 bases agree with TRBD1. Germline loops: CDR1 SQVTM, CDR2 ANQGSEA. The CDR3 is made up of 14 amino acids. The ends lost 4 bases at V and 4 bases at J; junction bases unmatched: 8. CDR3 coding DNA: TGCAGCGTTGTTTCGGAAACAGGGGCAGATACGCAGTATTTT. Residues: CSVVSETGADTQYF.

The chain joins TRBV11-2 to TRBJ2-1, with TRBD2 identical over 9 bases. This CDR3 has 15 residues. Looked up from germline, CDR1 is SGHAT and CDR2 is FQNNGV. J lost 4 bases, V lost 2 bases, and 3 bases had no gene match. The CDR3 loop is CASSLPSGNYNEQFF. DNA for the CDR3: TGTGCCAGCAGCTTACCTAGCGGGAATTACAATGAGCAGTTCTTC. The entire variable domain, with the rest obtained from reference TRBV11-2 and TRBJ2-1, is as follows: EAGVAQSPRYKIIEKRQSVAFWCNPISGHATLYWYQQILGQGPKLLIQFQNNGVVDDSQLPKDRFSAERLKGVDSTLKIQPAKLEDSAVYLCASSLPSGNYNEQFFGPGTRLTVL.

The V call is TRBV6-4, the J call TRBJ2-1, with 7 bases fitting TRBD2. V was pared by 0 bases and J by 9 bases, with 2 bases of the junction left unmatched. The CDR3 totals 13 residues. Germline V CDR1 and CDR2: MRHNA, SNTAGT. Here the CDR3 reads CASSDSWGGEQFF. For the CDR3, the DNA is TGTGCCAGCAGTGACTCTTGGGGGGGTGAGCAGTTCTTC.

As concerns this clone: The same CDR3 can be traced to other DNA sequences in this sample. This chain joins TRBV4-1 and TRBJ2-1; perhaps TRBD2 as D (5 bases). The CDR3 totals 12 residues. CDR1 is MGHRA, CDR2 YSYEKL, per germline. V was shortened by 1 base and J by 8 bases, with 6 bases between the two germline ends. CDR3 protein: CASSQARDEQFF. The CDR3 nucleotides read TGCGCCAGCAGCCAAGCGAGGGATGAGCAGTTCTTC.

V and J are TRBV5-1 and TRBJ1-1, with 10 bases matching TRBD1. With V trimmed by 1 base and J by 4 bases, 7 bases remained unmatched. This CDR3 contains 16 residues. Germline CDR1 and CDR2: SGHRS and YFSETQ. CDR3 amino acids: CASSLNPRTGGTEAFF. CDR3 bases: TGCGCCAGCAGCTTGAACCCCCGGACAGGGGGCACTGAAGCTTTCTTT.

The chain links TRBV5-6 to TRBJ2-7, with D perhaps TRBD1 (6 bases). The CDR3 is made up of 13 amino acids. Trimming shortened V by 0 bases and J by 7 bases, and 11 bases separated the two germline ends. The germline V gene encodes CDR1 SGHDT and CDR2 YYEEEE. The chain's CDR3 is CASSLAQGWEQYF. CDR3 DNA sequence: TGTGCCAGCAGCTTGGCACAGGGATGGGAGCAGTACTTC.

This clone came up once. The CDR3 is CASSFQTVGYGYTF. CDR3 DNA sequence: TGTGCCAGCAGTTTTCAGACAGTAGGATATGGCTACACCTTC. The genes are TRBV27 and TRBJ1-2; a weak D match, TRBD1 (5 bases). V lost 3 bases and J 5 bases, leaving 13 bases between the germline ends. Germline assignment: CDR1 MNHEY and CDR2 SMNVEV (reference sequence). CDR3 size: 14 residues.

This clone was seen only once. The chain has TRBV4-3 and TRBJ2-3; tentative D call: TRBD1 (5 bases). The CDR3 contains 14 residues. Germline assignment: CDR1 LGHNA and CDR2 YSLEER. Deletions cut 0 bases from V and 3 bases from J, with 7 bases between. CDR3 nucleotides: TGCGCCAGCAGCCAAGACCAGGGTACAGATACGCAGTATTTT. Translated, it gives CASSQDQGTDTQYF.

The chain has TRBV19 and TRBJ2-7, with D unresolved. CDR3 size: 13 residues. Trimming cost V 3 bases and J 0 bases, with 6 bases left between them. The germline CDR1 and CDR2 sequences are LNHDA and SQIVND (reference sequence). Written as DNA, the CDR3 is TGTGCCAGTAGTATGGTCAGCTCCTACGAGCAGTACTTC. Translating it yields CASSMVSSYEQYF.

This clone was observed a few times. The V gene is TRBV19, the J gene TRBJ1-1; D remains ambiguous. The length of the CDR3 is 11 residues. Germline-derived CDR1 and CDR2 are LNHDA and SQIVND (reference sequence). V lost 5 bases and J 8 bases, leaving 9 bases between the germline ends. The CDR3 loop reads CASSEALEAFF. CDR3 nucleotides: TGTGCCAGTAGTGAAGCACTCGAAGCTTTCTTT.

The chain couples TRBV19 to TRBJ1-5; D remains ambiguous. V gave up 5 bases and J gave up 5 bases, with 10 bases separating them. Germline V gene lookup returns CDR1 LNHDA and CDR2 SQIVND (reference sequence). This CDR3 contains 13 residues. The CDR3 sequence: CASSPGSYQPQHF. The CDR3 DNA follows: TGTGCCAGTAGTCCGGGGAGCTATCAGCCCCAGCATTTT.

The J gene is TRBJ1-1, the V gene TRBV28; 9 nucleotides match TRBD1. From germline, CDR1 is MDHEN and CDR2 SYDVKM. This CDR3 spans 13 amino acids. Trimming at V came to 2 bases and at J to 12 bases, leaving 7 bases not matched to a gene. As DNA, the CDR3 is TGTGCCAGCAGTTTAAGTGGTACAGGGGGCCCTTTCTTT. It specifies CASSLSGTGGPFF.